Listed below are T cell receptor beta chains from one sample, sequenced in a study of blood T cell repertoires in COVID-19. Clones were sequenced by immunoSEQ multiplex PCR, and TCRdb holds only the in-frame ones, with some missing. The table shows over 35,000 clones, with about 82% occurring only once. Sequenced material: peripheral blood. Receptor source: a human donor in a cohort sampled during active COVID-19. CDR3s include the opening cysteine and the closing phenylalanine or tryptophan. A D gene is named only where the DNA matches it firmly. For some rows the clone size is stated as once, few or many, or as a class when expanded; others skip it.

D	J	size	V	CDR3	DNA
.	TRBJ2-7	.	TRBV4-3	CASSQEFGREYEQYF	TGCGCCAGCAGCCAAGAGTTCGGCAGGGAATACGAGCAGTACTTC
.	TRBJ2-1	medium-sized	TRBV6-5	CASSPPGEYNEQFF	TGTGCCAGCAGCCCCCCGGGGGAGTACAATGAGCAGTTCTTC
.	TRBJ1-5	.	TRBV28	CASSWSQPQHF	TGTGCCAGCAGTTGGAGCCAGCCCCAGCATTTT
TRBD1	TRBJ1-1	.	TRBV7-6	CASSAVRDRDFGSTEAFF	TGTGCCAGCAGCGCAGTTCGGGACAGGGATTTTGGTAGCACTGAAGCTTTCTTT
.	TRBJ2-2	.	TRBV19	CASSHAVRMSNTGELFF	TGTGCCAGTAGTCACGCCGTGCGGATGTCAAACACCGGGGAGCTGTTTTTT
.	TRBJ2-1	.	TRBV6-8	CASRDPDSYNEQFF	TGTGCCAGCAGAGACCCGGACAGTTACAATGAGCAGTTCTTC
TRBD1	TRBJ1-2	.	TRBV19	CASSVTHRGQYGYTF	TGTGCCAGTAGTGTCACCCACAGGGGACAATATGGCTACACCTTC
.	TRBJ2-2	once	TRBV4-3	CASSQRRDSLNTGELFF	TGCGCCAGCAGCCAGAGGCGGGACAGCTTAAACACCGGGGAGCTGTTTTTT
.	TRBJ1-2	.	TRBV20-1	CSASAPSNYGYTF	TGCAGTGCTAGTGCTCCCTCTAACTATGGCTACACCTTC
TRBD1	TRBJ1-2	.	TRBV30	CAWSVGPDRVRYNYGYTF	TGTGCCTGGAGTGTAGGCCCTGACAGGGTTAGGTATAACTATGGCTACACCTTC
.	TRBJ1-1	.	TRBV3-1/TRBV3-2	CASSQDRGNTEAFF	TGTGCCAGCAGCCAAGATCGGGGGAACACTGAAGCTTTCTTT
TRBD2	TRBJ2-3	.	TRBV4-2	CASSQDGQRGDTQYF	TGTGCCAGCAGCCAAGATGGCCAGCGGGGGGATACGCAGTATTTT
.	TRBJ2-2	.	TRBV19	CASDPGLRNTGELFF	TGTGCCAGCGACCCGGGACTTCGGAACACCGGGGAGCTGTTTTTT
TRBD1	TRBJ2-1	.	TRBV27	CASSLYRSGTGSNEQFF	TGTGCCAGCAGTTTATACCGCTCCGGGACAGGAAGCAATGAGCAGTTCTTC
TRBD2	TRBJ2-7	.	TRBV9	CASSVAVAGPYEQYF	TGTGCCAGCAGCGTAGCGGTAGCGGGACCCTACGAGCAGTACTTC
TRBD2	TRBJ2-1	.	TRBV6-8	CASSYSGLAVCNEQFF	TGTGCCAGCAGTTACTCGGGGCTAGCGGTTTGCAATGAGCAGTTCTTC
TRBD2	TRBJ2-1	medium-sized	TRBV4-3	CASSLSAQRGDEQFF	TGCGCCAGCAGCCTCTCAGCCCAGCGGGGGGATGAGCAGTTCTTC
TRBD1	TRBJ2-3	few	TRBV15	CATSRGTGAYTTSTDTQYF	TGTGCCACCAGCAGGGGGACAGGAGCCTATACGACTAGCACAGATACGCAGTATTTT
.	TRBJ2-3	.	TRBV4-3	CASSQGPSFTDTQYF	TGCGCCAGCAGCCAAGGACCTAGCTTCACAGATACGCAGTATTTT
.	TRBJ1-1	.	TRBV4-3	CASSQGWGGHAFF	TGCGCCAGCAGCCAGGGCTGGGGAGGACACGCTTTCTTT
.	TRBJ1-5	.	TRBV19	CASTPRGDDQPQHF	TGTGCCAGTACCCCCCGGGGGGATGATCAGCCCCAGCATTTT
.	TRBJ2-1	.	TRBV7-6	CASSPISRPDSYNEQFF	TGTGCCAGCAGCCCAATTAGCCGTCCAGACTCCTACAATGAGCAGTTCTTC
.	TRBJ2-1	.	TRBV12-3/TRBV12-4	CASRSSAGEQFF	TGTGCCAGCAGATCAAGCGCGGGTGAGCAGTTCTTC
.	TRBJ2-3	.	TRBV7-2	CASSTPWRGATDTQYF	TGTGCCAGCAGCACCCCCTGGCGGGGAGCCACAGATACGCAGTATTTT
.	TRBJ1-6	.	TRBV12-3/TRBV12-4	CASSLGTPTPLHF	TGTGCCAGCAGTTTAGGGACACCCACTCCCCTCCACTTT
.	TRBJ1-2	.	TRBV7-8	CASSLEAGVNYGYTF	TGTGCCAGCAGCTTAGAAGCAGGGGTGAACTATGGCTACACCTTC
.	TRBJ1-1	.	TRBV6-5	CASSTSEKGNTEAFF	TGTGCCAGCAGTACATCGGAGAAAGGGAACACTGAAGCTTTCTTT
.	TRBJ2-5	few	TRBV6-2/TRBV6-3	CASSRLRGRQETQYF	TGTGCCAGCAGCCGCTTGCGGGGACGACAAGAGACCCAGTACTTC
.	TRBJ1-2	.	TRBV4-3	CASSQESIDRRYGYTF	TGCGCCAGCAGCCAAGAATCCATCGACAGGCGGTATGGCTACACCTTC
.	TRBJ2-2	.	TRBV27	CASSFRLQEGTGELFF	TGTGCCAGCAGTTTCCGTTTACAGGAAGGGACCGGGGAGCTGTTTTTT
.	TRBJ1-2	.	TRBV28	CASSLQGVSYTF	TGTGCCAGCAGTTTACAAGGGGTCAGCTACACCTTC
.	TRBJ2-3	.	TRBV5-1	CASSLRGSRTDTQYF	TGCGCCAGCAGCTTGAGGGGCTCCCGGACAGATACGCAGTATTTT
TRBD1	TRBJ1-1	.	TRBV6-5	CASTQQGGPEAFF	TGTGCCAGCACCCAACAGGGGGGTCCTGAAGCTTTCTTT
TRBD1	TRBJ1-2	.	TRBV2	CASLGGTGRGGYTF	TGTGCCAGCCTGGGGGGGACAGGGAGGGGTGGCTACACCTTC
.	TRBJ1-1	.	TRBV9	CASSVQENTEAFF	TGTGCCAGCAGCGTACAGGAGAACACTGAAGCTTTCTTT
TRBD1	TRBJ1-2	.	TRBV9	CASSVVGQGAAGGYTF	TGTGCCAGCAGCGTAGTCGGACAGGGGGCCGCCGGGGGCTACACCTTC
TRBD1	TRBJ2-1	.	TRBV5-1	CASSLGQGGNEQFF	TGCGCCAGCAGCTTAGGACAGGGTGGCAATGAGCAGTTCTTC
.	TRBJ2-5	.	TRBV5-1	CASSLGGEETQYF	TGCGCCAGCAGCTTGGGGGGGGAAGAGACCCAGTACTTC
TRBD2	TRBJ2-1	.	TRBV9	CASSLAAYNEQFF	TGTGCCAGCAGCCTAGCGGCCTACAATGAGCAGTTCTTC
TRBD2	TRBJ2-2	.	TRBV7-3	CASSPRTSGGTNTGELFF	TGTGCCAGCAGCCCAAGGACTAGCGGGGGGACGAACACCGGGGAGCTGTTTTTT
TRBD2	TRBJ2-2	few	TRBV13	CASSLSAGGNTGELFF	TGTGCCAGCAGCTTATCAGCGGGGGGGAACACCGGGGAGCTGTTTTTT
.	TRBJ1-2	.	TRBV5-6	CASSLGPSGYTF	TGTGCCAGCAGCTTGGGTCCCTCGGGCTACACCTTC
.	TRBJ2-7	once	TRBV6-5	CASREGGRYEQYF	TGTGCCAGCAGGGAGGGGGGGCGATACGAGCAGTACTTC
TRBD1	TRBJ1-5	few	TRBV7-2	CASSSQGGPWPQHF	TGTGCCAGCAGCTCGCAAGGGGGCCCGTGGCCCCAGCATTTT
.	TRBJ1-3	.	TRBV7-2	CASSSTYSGNTIYF	TGTGCCAGCAGCTCGACTTACTCTGGAAACACCATATATTTT
.	TRBJ1-1	.	TRBV11-3	CASSSLTPLGRNTEAFF	TGTGCCAGCAGCTCCCTGACACCCTTGGGGAGGAACACTGAAGCTTTCTTT
.	TRBJ2-3	once	TRBV9	CASSVANTDTQYF	TGTGCCAGCAGCGTCGCTAACACAGATACGCAGTATTTT
TRBD2	TRBJ2-3	.	TRBV7-3	CASSLIAGEGATQYF	TGTGCCAGCAGCTTAATAGCGGGGGAAGGGGCTACGCAGTATTTT
TRBD2	TRBJ2-3	.	TRBV6-2/TRBV6-3	CASSYWLAGTSGDTQYF	TGTGCCAGCAGTTACTGGCTAGCGGGTACATCAGGGGATACGCAGTATTTT
.	TRBJ1-6	.	TRBV19	CASSADSQGPLHF	TGTGCCAGTAGTGCGGACAGTCAAGGACCCCTCCACTTT
TRBD1	TRBJ1-6	many	TRBV4-3	CASSHGQGALLASPLHF	TGCGCCAGCAGCCACGGACAGGGGGCTCTCCTTGCTTCACCCCTCCACTTT
TRBD2	TRBJ2-3	.	TRBV2	CASEEAGGQYF	TGTGCCAGCGAGGAAGCGGGGGGGCAGTATTTT
TRBD2	TRBJ2-1	.	TRBV27	CASSTSWLAGGNEQFF	TGTGCCAGCAGTACTAGCTGGCTAGCGGGAGGCAATGAGCAGTTCTTC
.	TRBJ2-3	.	TRBV7-2	CASRLRASTDTQYF	TGTGCCAGCAGGCTGCGGGCGTCCACAGATACGCAGTATTTT
.	TRBJ2-3	.	TRBV30	CAWSVSGSTDTQYF	TGTGCCTGGAGTGTATCTGGCAGCACAGATACGCAGTATTTT